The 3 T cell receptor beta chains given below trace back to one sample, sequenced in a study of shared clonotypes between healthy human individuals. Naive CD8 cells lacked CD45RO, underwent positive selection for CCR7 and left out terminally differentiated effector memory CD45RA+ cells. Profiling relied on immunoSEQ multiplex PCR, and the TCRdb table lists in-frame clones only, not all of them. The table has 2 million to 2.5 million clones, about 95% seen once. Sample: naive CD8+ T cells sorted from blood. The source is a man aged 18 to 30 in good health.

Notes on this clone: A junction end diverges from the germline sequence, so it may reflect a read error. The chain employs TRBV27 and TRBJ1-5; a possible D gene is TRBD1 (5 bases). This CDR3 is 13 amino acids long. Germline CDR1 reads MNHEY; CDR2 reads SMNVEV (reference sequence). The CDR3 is CASSEGRNHPQHF. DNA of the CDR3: TGTGCCAGCAGCGAGGGGAGGAATCATCCCCAGCATTTT.

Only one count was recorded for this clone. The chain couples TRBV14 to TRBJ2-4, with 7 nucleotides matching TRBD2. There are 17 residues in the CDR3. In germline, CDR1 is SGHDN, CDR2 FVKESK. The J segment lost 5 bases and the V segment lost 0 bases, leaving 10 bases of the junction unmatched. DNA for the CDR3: TGTGCCAGCAGCCAAGAAAACGGGGAGGGAGAAGAAAACATTCAGTACTTC. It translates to CASSQENGEGEENIQYF.

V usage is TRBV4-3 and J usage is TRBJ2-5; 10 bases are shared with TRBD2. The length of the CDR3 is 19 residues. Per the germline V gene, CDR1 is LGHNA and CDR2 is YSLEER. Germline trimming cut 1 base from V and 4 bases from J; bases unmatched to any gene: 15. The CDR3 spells CASSQVWGTLAGKVETQYF. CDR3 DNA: TGCGCCAGCAGCCAAGTGTGGGGGACACTAGCGGGAAAAGTAGAGACCCAGTACTTC.